This note documents a single TCR beta chain sequence. The target antigen is unknown. Investigators isolated RNA and reverse transcribed it into cDNA to act as the sequencing template. TCRdb keeps only in-frame clones here, not all; method: immunoSEQ multiplex PCR. In the table there are around 290,000 clones, more than 45% of which are singletons. The data derive from a study of CD8+ T cells in alopecia areata. Treatment denoted: oral pan-JAK inhibitor, 5-10 mg twice daily. Study-wide results and limits: Normal scalp showed lower clonality than lesional scalp, especially alopecia totalis/universalis. In blood and scalp, many expanded lesional clones persisted during tofacitinib. Having just one nonresponder leaves the connection between baseline CD8+ expansion and response unresolved.

CDR3 length: 16 residues. The germline CDR1 and CDR2 sequences are SGHRS and YFSETQ. The V and J ends lost 0 bases and 6 bases respectively, with 16 bases between them. The clonotype comes from a human donor with alopecia areata. The material sequenced was CD4+ T cells sorted from blood, taken at week 24, from a patient treated with tofacitinib. V and J are TRBV5-1 and TRBJ2-4; D not certain. CDR3 in amino acids: CASSLGALLLGNIQYF. The CDR3 DNA follows: TGCGCCAGCAGCTTGGGGGCATTGCTTCTTGGAAACATTCAGTACTTC.